This is a list of T cell receptor beta chains from one sample in a study of blood T cell repertoires in COVID-19. Clones were read by immunoSEQ multiplex PCR, and TCRdb kept only the in-frame ones, dropping some. The sample yields roughly 230,000 clones, around 90% seen once. Sequenced input: peripheral blood. The receptors were sampled from a woman aged 60-75 years with COVID-19, enrolled during active disease. The CDR3 runs from the conserved cysteine through the conserved F or W. D genes are given only for firm matches.

d_call,v_call,j_call,cdr3_aa
NA,TRBV10-3,TRBJ1-1,CAISPHMGGDMNTEAFF
NA,TRBV10-3,TRBJ1-1,CAISETPLGGNTEAFF
TRBD1,TRBV6-2/TRBV6-3,TRBJ1-1,CASSYGQGYPEAFF
TRBD1,TRBV7-9,TRBJ2-5,CASSWAGTGGETQYF
NA,TRBV19,TRBJ1-1,CASSSYPINRNTEAFF
TRBD1,TRBV3-1/TRBV3-2,TRBJ1-2,CASSQADRGHYGYTF
NA,TRBV2,TRBJ1-1,CASRVDRPRGHTEAFF
NA,TRBV27,TRBJ1-1,CASSWHQNTEAFF
NA,TRBV19,TRBJ2-1,CASSSRREAYNEQFF
TRBD1,TRBV10-3,TRBJ1-6,CAISADKTGSYNSPLHF
TRBD1,TRBV6-2/TRBV6-3,TRBJ2-5,CASSPLIGTASRETQYF
NA,TRBV5-5,TRBJ2-6,CASSPHTPGHLISGANVLTF
TRBD1,TRBV7-9,TRBJ1-1,CASSRDRGSEAFF
NA,TRBV3-1/TRBV3-2,TRBJ2-7,CASSQSRGGVEQYF
NA,TRBV19,TRBJ2-7,CASGGGGPYEQYF
NA,TRBV27,TRBJ1-1,CASSLSARAMNTEAFF